This T cell receptor beta chain was captured in a study of shared clonotypes between healthy human individuals (dated by TCRdb to 2020 to 2021). Regarding the research as a whole: The cohort comprised a couple of women and three men aged 18 to 49 years. For each donor, CD4 naive and CD4 memory were each run on three plates, CD8 naive on two plates, and CD8 memory on one plate. The study deeply sequenced blood TCR repertoires of several healthy adults to estimate repertoire size and the extent of clonotype sharing between individuals. Libraries were prepared and TCR repertoires were sequenced by different laboratories using diverse techniques, in order to increase sequencing depth and limit assay-specific biases. Per donor, leukapheresis produced somewhere between about 0.94 and 9.5 billion PBMCs.

Using the deep immunoSEQ assay, TCR CDR3 regions were amplified from genomic DNA by multiplex PCR. Extracted genomic DNA from each cell subset was spread evenly across all wells of several immunoSEQ 96-well plates, with each plate serving as a replicate. For sorted subsets, 200 to 250 ng of genomic DNA, equivalent to some 33,000 T cell genomes, went into each replicate PCR. The purified libraries were quantified using a Qubit 3.0 fluorometer, sized with a Bioanalyzer 2100, and then quantified again using the KAPA Library Quantification kit. Every immunoSEQ 96-well plate was sequenced on a dedicated single-read 150-cycle Illumina NextSeq 550 flow cell. From the authors' description of their analysis: Because only junctional sequences without quality scores were contained in the immunoSEQ output, filtering matching that applied to full-length reads could not be performed. To assign V/J genes and CDR3, sequences were annotated against IMGT germline references using PyIR, a Python wrapper for IgBLAST v1.9. Reads with weak V/J assignments (E-value above 1e-6), missing CDR3, stop codons, out-of-frame junctions, or ambiguous translated residues were removed. V3J clonotypes were defined as sequences sharing the same inferred V gene, J gene, and CDR3 amino acid sequence. The percentage overlap between two repertoires was calculated by dividing the number of shared unique clonotypes by the size of the smaller repertoire. RTK rarefaction, the Chao1 estimator, and Recon v2.1 estimates of unobserved clonotypes were used to assess repertoire richness. For all TCRbeta clonotypes obtained by the gDNA method from a handful of donors, generation probabilities were computed with OLGA. TCRdb limited this immuneACCESS table to in-frame rearrangements with V and J called. A share of clones is missing; checked studies link under half to unresolved V genes, and the rest is unexplained. V and J calls and clone size follow that table, whereas D and trimming were derived from the DNA. The sample table shows around 2,000,000 clones, and around 96% are seen once. Approximately 1.2% of the sample is in the top ten clones.

CD8 naive samples were CD45RO-negative cells positively selected for CCR7, giving a CD45RA+CCR7+ population that excluded TemRA cells. Healthy HIV-negative adults with no recently reported acute infections or vaccinations were included as donors. Every donor was a Caucasian adult residing in Nashville, Tennessee, USA. Blood was collected by leukapheresis, and PBMCs were isolated by Ficoll-Histopaque density gradient centrifugation and then cryopreserved in liquid nitrogen vapor phase. Purity and quantity of every magnetically sorted T cell population were checked by analytical flow cytometry. Genomic DNA was isolated from each sorted fraction and quantified by UV absorbance on a Nanodrop 2000c. From a lookup of the germline V gene, CDR1 and CDR2 are MNHEY and SVGAGI. Trimming costs V 6 bases and J 0 bases, and their ends lie 9 bases apart. The CDR3 numbers 13 residues from cysteine through phenylalanine. Here the CDR3 DNA is all that survives: 39 bases in frame from base 1.

Overall results and qualifications from the work: Even with the large sequencing depth, rarefaction of the sorted-subset datasets indicated that sequencing was incomplete. Because the study included a small number of donors, the genetic and exposure-history diversity represented was limited. Compared with non-shared clonotypes, the clonotypes found in all four sorted-subset donors had higher generation probabilities. Across a few donors, about 4.5% of naive CD4, approximately 3.6% of naive CD8, approximately 2.5% of memory CD4, and approximately 0.4% of memory CD8 clonotypes were shared. Larger estimated clonotype richness was generally found for naive subsets than for memory subsets. Sampling was limited to blood, and TCR repertoires in tissue likely differ from TCR repertoires in blood. Based on pairwise subsampling, the degree of clonotype sharing among donors was expected to be affected by sequencing depth.

With respect to this clone: It has no known antigen specificity. Base qualities are not provided; no much larger clone lies one nucleotide away.

The TCR sequence derives from a man younger than 35 in good health. The sample consisted of naive CD8+ T cells sorted from blood. This specimen's cell subset or site label, per the study, means: CD45RA+CCR7+. The sequence is built from TRBV6-5 and TRBJ2-7; confidence is insufficient to name the D gene. The nucleotide sequence reads as follows: TGTGCCAGCAGCCCCCGTCCCTCCTACGAGCAGTACTTC. It is translated as CASSPRPSYEQYF.